The 14 T cell receptor beta chains given below trace back to one sample, sequenced in a study of radiotherapy plus CTLA-4 blockade in lung cancer. Clones were read by immunoSEQ multiplex PCR, and TCRdb kept only the in-frame ones, dropping some. The table lists tens of thousands of clones, roughly 83% of them singletons, with about 9% in the top ten. Specimen: peripheral blood, collected from a patient treated with radiotherapy plus ipilimumab. The receptors originated from a human donor with non-small cell lung cancer who had a complete response to radiotherapy plus ipilimumab.

V gene TRBV14 combines with J gene TRBJ1-2; a weak D match, TRBD1 (5 bases). Trimming took off 1 base at V and 7 bases at J, with 13 bases between the two ends. The CDR3 totals 14 residues. CDR1 and CDR2 (germline): SGHDN, FVKESK. The CDR3 is CASSQVGRGAGYTF. In nucleotides, the CDR3 is TGTGCCAGCAGCCAAGTCGGGAGGGGCGCTGGCTACACCTTC.

In nucleotides, the CDR3 is TGTGCCAGCAGCTTCCGTTGGAGGAACACTGAAGCTTTCTTT. It is translated as CASSFRWRNTEAFF. The chain joins TRBV5-4 to TRBJ1-1; D is uncertain. CDR3 size: 14 residues. Germline-derived CDR1 and CDR2 are SGHNT and YYREEE (reference sequence). Between the trimmed V and J ends, which lost 2 bases and 1 base, there was a span of 9 bases.

The sample holds one count of this clone. The V gene is TRBV27, the J gene TRBJ1-5; no reliable D call. The CDR3 runs 13 residues. With 6 bases removed from V and 3 bases from J, the gap between germline ends came to 9 bases. The germline V gene encodes CDR1 MNHEY and CDR2 SMNVEV (reference sequence). Here the CDR3 reads CASRDTFNQPQHF. CDR3 nucleotide sequence: TGTGCCAGCAGAGACACCTTCAATCAGCCCCAGCATTTT.

V gene TRBV7-8 combines with J gene TRBJ2-2; TRBD1 aligns across 7 bases. Germline CDR1 SGHVS, CDR2 FQNEAQ. The CDR3 is 15 residues long. V was clipped by 5 bases and J by 2 bases; unmatched bases: 5. The DNA for the CDR3 is TGTGCCAGCAGCCAGGACAGGCCAAACACCGGGGAGCTGTTTTTT. Its protein product is CASSQDRPNTGELFF. Variable domain in full (rest from reference TRBV7-8 and TRBJ2-2): GAGVSQSPRYKVAKRGQDVALRCDPISGHVSLFWYQQALGQGPEFLTYFQNEAQLDKSGLPSDRFFAERPEGSVSTLKIQRTQQEDSAVYLCASSQDRPNTGELFFGEGSRLTVL.

V usage is TRBV7-2 and J usage is TRBJ1-2; a possible D gene is TRBD1 (6 bases). Germline V lookup: CDR1 SGHTA, CDR2 FQGNSA. The V gene lost 5 bases and the J gene lost 5 bases, with 18 bases spanning the gap. The CDR3 sequence is 15 residues long. The CDR3 DNA sequence: TGTGCCAGCAGCGCACAACAAACAGGGTCGTATGGCTACACCTTC. Translating gives CASSAQQTGSYGYTF.

The gene calls are TRBV15 and TRBJ1-1; no definite D call. The CDR3 has 16 amino acids. The germline gives CDR1 LNHNV, CDR2 YYDKDF (reference sequence). Trimming removed 0 bases from V and 3 bases from J, with 14 bases in between. CDR3 DNA: TGTGCCACCAGCAGAGATCCGAGGAGGGTGGACACTGAAGCTTTCTTT. Its protein product is CATSRDPRRVDTEAFF.

The chain couples TRBV5-4 to TRBJ2-5; a possible D gene is TRBD2 (6 bases). CDR3 length: 14 residues. Germline CDR1 is SGHNT and CDR2 is YYREEE (reference sequence). Trimming took 0 bases from V and 1 from J, leaving 7 bases between them. CDR3 sequence reads: CASSLVTSQETQYF. DNA for the CDR3: TGTGCCAGCAGCTTGGTGACTAGCCAAGAGACCCAGTACTTC.

This sequence joins TRBV7-9 and TRBJ1-5, with a possible D match to TRBD1 (6 bases). This CDR3 has 14 amino acids. Germline V gene lookup returns CDR1 SEHNR and CDR2 FQNEAQ (reference sequence). Trimming pared 5 bases from V and 4 bases from J, leaving 12 bases between. The CDR3 nucleotides are TGTGCCAGCAGCCCTACAGGGAATAATCAGCCCCAGCATTTT. It codes for CASSPTGNNQPQHF.

This rearrangement joins TRBV9 to TRBJ1-6; TRBD1 matches at 8 bases. V lost 4 bases to trimming and J lost 0 bases; unmatched junction nucleotides: 3. The CDR3 consists of 16 residues. Germline-derived CDR1 and CDR2 are SGDLS and YYNGEE. This CDR3 is CASSRTGGSYNSPLHF. CDR3 nucleotides: TGTGCCAGCAGCCGTACAGGGGGCTCCTATAATTCACCCCTCCACTTT.

The chain links TRBV5-5 to TRBJ2-5; a possible D gene is TRBD2 (6 bases). CDR1 SGHKS and CDR2 YYEKEE come from the germline V gene (reference sequence). V lost 4 bases to trimming and J lost 6 bases, with 19 bases between them. This CDR3 spans 15 amino acids. Here the CDR3 reads CASSPELTSTQTQYF. The CDR3 DNA reads as TGTGCCAGCAGCCCCGAACTCACTAGCACCCAGACCCAGTACTTC.

The rearrangement links TRBV5-3 to TRBJ2-3; 9 bases map to TRBD2. TRBV5-3 is known as an ORF, though its function is uncertain. The CDR3 is 16 amino acids. The V gene end was trimmed by 5 bases and the J gene end by 2 bases; junction bases not matched to a gene: 9. CDR3 DNA sequence: TGTGCCAGAAGGAGAAGCCTAGCGGGGATCACAGATACGCAGTATTTT. Translated, it gives CARRRSLAGITDTQYF.

CDR3 DNA: TGCGCCAGCAGCCAAGATTCCGAATACGGGTACGAGCAGTACTTC. This gives the protein CASSQDSEYGYEQYF. This chain connects TRBV4-3 to TRBJ2-7, with D hard to call. V was cut by 0 bases and J by 4 bases, with 13 bases left in between. This CDR3 spans 15 amino acids. The germline V gene has CDR1 LGHNA and CDR2 YSLEER.

The chain recombines TRBV20-1 with TRBJ2-1, with D unclear. The CDR3 has 11 residues. V was cut by 1 base and J by 4 bases, with 2 bases left in between. The V gene's germline CDR1 is DFQATT and CDR2 SNEGSKA (reference sequence). The CDR3 sequence is CSARAYNEQFF. The CDR3 DNA sequence: TGCAGTGCTAGAGCGTACAATGAGCAGTTCTTC.

The chain carries TRBV19 and TRBJ1-2; 10 nucleotides match TRBD1. V was pared by 8 bases and J by 4 bases, with 4 bases of the junction left unmatched. This CDR3 contains 13 residues. CDR1 and CDR2 from the germline V gene are LNHDA and SQIVND (reference sequence). CDR3: CASLRDRGYGYTF. The DNA for the CDR3 is TGTGCCAGTCTCCGGGACAGGGGCTATGGCTACACCTTC.